The T cell receptor (beta chain) under discussion was sequenced for a study of T-cell memory formation after mild COVID-19. In the case of this clonotype: Its target is unknown.

Study findings and constraints: Second-wave clones peaking on day 37 lacked confirmed SARS-CoV-2 specificity.

A single record per CDR3 protein comes from TCRdb applying MiXCR to the 5' RACE reads. The sample lists hundreds of thousands of distinct CDR3 sequences, 15% to 20% occurring once. V gave up 3 bases and J gave up 6 bases; unmatched junction bases: 5. Germline values: CDR1 SGHTA, CDR2 FQGNSA. This CDR3 has 13 residues. The specimen sequenced was PBMCs or a T cell subset sorted from them (not recorded which). The sequence derives from an adult woman who had mild COVID-19 (a few samples of this study predate the infection). Cell type and time point are not known. The gene calls are TRBV7-2 and TRBJ2-7; 7 nucleotides agree with TRBD2. CDR3 region: CASSFAGVPEQYF. The CDR3 DNA reads as TGTGCCAGCAGCTTCGCGGGAGTACCCGAGCAGTACTTC.